Shown below are 12 T cell receptor beta chains from a single sample sequenced in a study of CD8+ T cells in alopecia areata. Reverse transcription of extracted RNA yielded cDNA, which provided the sequencing template. The assay was immunoSEQ multiplex PCR, and TCRdb's table has in-frame clones only and misses some. Of some 95,000 clones listed, under 45% are singletons. The source material was CD4+ T cells sorted from blood. Receptors originate from a human donor with alopecia areata.

The rearrangement links TRBV6-5 to TRBJ1-5; D is ambiguous. The germline V gene has CDR1 MNHEY and CDR2 SVGAGI. Trimming pared 5 bases from V and 7 bases from J, leaving 15 bases between. The CDR3 extends over 14 amino acids. The CDR3 region is CASSPERPHQPQHF. In DNA form, the CDR3 reads TGTGCCAGCAGTCCCGAACGACCCCACCAGCCCCAGCATTTT.

The chain combines TRBV6-6 with TRBJ1-5; perhaps TRBD1 as D (5 bases). This CDR3 comprises 15 residues. Germline V CDR1 and CDR2: MNHNY, SVGAGI (reference sequence). Trimming pared 6 bases from V and 2 bases from J, leaving 14 bases between. Here the CDR3 reads CASRFTGTRNQPQHF. The CDR3 DNA follows: TGTGCCAGCAGATTTACCGGGACCCGCAATCAGCCCCAGCATTTT.

The chain combines TRBV15 with TRBJ2-3; D call uncertain. The V end lost 1 base, the J end lost 1 base, and 6 bases lay between the germline ends. This CDR3 is built from 14 residues. In germline, CDR1 is LNHNV, CDR2 YYDKDF (reference sequence). The CDR3 sequence is CATSRGSRTDTQYF. In DNA, the CDR3 is TGTGCCACCAGCAGAGGTTCTCGCACAGATACGCAGTATTTT.

This clone occurred a few times. The V gene is TRBV15, the J gene TRBJ2-5; no firm D call. Germline V gene lookup returns CDR1 LNHNV and CDR2 YYDKDF (reference sequence). With 2 bases removed from V and 2 bases from J, the gap between germline ends came to 0 bases. The CDR3 loop spans 11 amino acids. The CDR3 region is CATSRQETQYF. DNA for the CDR3: TGTGCCACCAGCAGACAAGAGACCCAGTACTTC.

The J gene is TRBJ2-3, the V gene TRBV29-1, with TRBD1 matching over 11 bases. The CDR3 is 14 residues long. V shed 4 bases and J 3 bases; nucleotides not matched to a gene: 3. CDR1 is SQVTM and CDR2 is ANQGSEA in the germline V gene. In nucleotides, the CDR3 is TGCAGCGTTGGCCGGGACAGGGGGACAGATACGCAGTATTTT. It encodes CSVGRDRGTDTQYF.

The rearrangement joins TRBV11-2 to TRBJ2-5; TRBD2 matches at 14 bases. The CDR3 consists of 18 residues. Germline lookup yields CDR1 SGHAT and CDR2 FQNNGV. With 4 bases clipped from V and 3 bases from J, the junction kept 10 bases outside the gene matches. CDR3 in amino acids: CASSSVEGTSGGEETQYF. The CDR3 coding sequence is TGTGCCAGCAGCTCGGTTGAGGGGACTAGCGGGGGAGAAGAGACCCAGTACTTC.

The V call is TRBV30, the J call TRBJ2-7, with 9 nucleotides matching TRBD1. The length of the CDR3 is 12 residues. V lost 5 bases to trimming and J lost 1 base; unmatched junction nucleotides: 0. Germline CDR1 is GTSNPN and CDR2 is SVGIG (reference sequence). The CDR3 reads CAWGTGSYEQYF. CDR3 DNA sequence: TGTGCCTGGGGGACAGGGTCCTACGAGCAGTACTTC.

The chain links TRBV7-2 to TRBJ1-3; D is unclear. Germline lookup yields CDR1 SGHTA and CDR2 FQGNSA. There are 15 residues in the CDR3. Trimming cost V 2 bases and J 0 bases, with 8 bases left between them. The CDR3 DNA sequence: TGTGCCAGCAGCTTAAAGCCTAGCTCTGGAAACACCATATATTTT. It is translated as CASSLKPSSGNTIYF.

This chain joins TRBV11-2 and TRBJ2-3, with a weak D call TRBD2 (5 bases). From germline, CDR1 is SGHAT and CDR2 FQNNGV. The CDR3 loop spans 16 amino acids. Trimming shortened V by 5 bases and J by 0 bases, and 15 bases separated the two germline ends. The CDR3 region has the DNA TGTGCCAGCAGCCCGAGACTAAACCCTAGCACAGATACGCAGTATTTT. Translated: CASSPRLNPSTDTQYF.

The rearrangement links TRBV29-1 to TRBJ2-5; D is possibly TRBD2 (6 bases). The germline CDR1 and CDR2 sequences are SQVTM and ANQGSEA. Trimming shortened V by 4 bases and J by 6 bases, and 15 bases separated the two germline ends. CDR3 length: 13 amino acids. This CDR3 reads CSVGLLARKTQYF. The CDR3 DNA sequence: TGCAGCGTTGGGTTACTAGCTCGGAAGACCCAGTACTTC.

The table lists this clone with a few counts. This rearrangement joins TRBV5-1 to TRBJ2-7; D could derive from TRBD1 or TRBD2 (5 bases each). The CDR3 sequence is 14 residues long. The germline V gene has CDR1 SGHRS and CDR2 YFSETQ. Trimming pared 3 bases from V and 2 bases from J, leaving 12 bases between. The CDR3 here is CASSSGTVPYEQYF. The CDR3 bases are TGCGCCAGCAGCTCTGGGACGGTCCCCTACGAGCAGTACTTC.

The chain joins TRBV2 to TRBJ2-5, with D hard to call. Germline V CDR1 and CDR2: SNHLY, FYNNEI. V was pared by 6 bases and J by 2 bases, with 13 bases between. This CDR3 spans 14 amino acids. CDR3 bases: TGTGCCAGCAGCGGAAGGAGTGTTCAAGAGACCCAGTACTTC. Its translation: CASSGRSVQETQYF.